Shown below are 5 T cell receptor beta chains from a single sample sequenced in a study of cytomegalovirus exposure and HLA in healthy donors (dated by TCRdb to the late 2010s). Receptors were amplified or captured by the immunoSEQ multiplex PCR assay. A mixture of 60 forward primers for TCR Vbeta segments and 13 reverse primers for TCR Jbeta segments was used in the multiplex PCR. TCRdb obtained this table from immuneACCESS and retained in-frame rearrangements with V and J assigned. These tables miss some clones; where compared with another copy, unresolved V genes account for less than half of the shortfall, and the remainder is unexplained. The sample yields about 100,000 clones; around 75% were counted once. In total, the top ten clones hold 8% to 13% of the sample. Sample: PBMCs. Source of these receptors: a man aged 50 to 59 in good health and CMV-seronegative.

This clone has just one count. The chain is built from TRBV2 and TRBJ2-7; TRBD1 might be the D (6 bases). There are 12 residues in the CDR3. Trimming removed 5 bases at V and 7 bases at J, with 12 bases between. From germline, CDR1 is SNHLY and CDR2 FYNNEI. The CDR3 DNA follows: TGTGCCAGCAGTCTAAGACAGGTGGAGCAGTACTTC. Translation gives CASSLRQVEQYF.

In this sample, this clone turned up a few times. The chain recombines TRBV15 with TRBJ2-7, with TRBD1 identical over 8 bases. CDR3 length equals 15 residues. Germline V gene data show CDR1 as LNHNV and CDR2 as YYDKDF (reference sequence). V was clipped by 5 bases and J by 3 bases; unmatched bases: 9. The CDR3 region has the DNA TGTGCCACCAGCCAGCGACAGGGGATGGGCTACGAGCAGTACTTC. Encoded protein: CATSQRQGMGYEQYF. Filled out from reference TRBV15 and TRBJ2-7, the complete variable domain reads DAMVIQNPRYQVTQFGKPVTLSCSQTLNHNVMYWYQQKSSQAPKLLFHYYDKDFNNEADTPDNFQSRRPNTSFCFLDIRSPGLGDTAMYLCATSQRQGMGYEQYFGPGTRLTVT.

The chain carries TRBV4-3 and TRBJ1-3; no clear D. The germline CDR1 and CDR2 sequences are LGHNA and YSLEER. The CDR3 runs to 15 residues. The V end was cut by 0 bases, the J end by 0 bases, with 6 bases between. DNA of the CDR3: TGCGCCAGCAGCCAAGACCCCCGCTCTGGAAACACCATATATTTT. As protein: CASSQDPRSGNTIYF.

This clone was seen more than once but under ten times. The chain employs TRBV30 and TRBJ2-7, with 7 bases lining up with TRBD1. CDR1 is GTSNPN and CDR2 is SVGIG in the germline V gene (reference sequence). J lost 0 bases, V lost 3 bases, and 5 bases had no gene match. This CDR3 spans 14 amino acids. CDR3 DNA sequence: TGTGCCTGGAGGTGGGACAGCACCTCCTACGAGCAGTACTTC. Its translation: CAWRWDSTSYEQYF.

The chain recombines TRBV18 with TRBJ1-2, with TRBD1 identical over 8 bases. V lost 3 bases and J lost 2; bases outside the gene matches: 5. The CDR3 is 15 amino acids. The germline V gene encodes CDR1 KGHSH and CDR2 LQKENI. In DNA, the CDR3 is TGTGCCAGCTCACCTAGGACAGGGAGCAACTATGGCTACACCTTC. Its translation is CASSPRTGSNYGYTF.